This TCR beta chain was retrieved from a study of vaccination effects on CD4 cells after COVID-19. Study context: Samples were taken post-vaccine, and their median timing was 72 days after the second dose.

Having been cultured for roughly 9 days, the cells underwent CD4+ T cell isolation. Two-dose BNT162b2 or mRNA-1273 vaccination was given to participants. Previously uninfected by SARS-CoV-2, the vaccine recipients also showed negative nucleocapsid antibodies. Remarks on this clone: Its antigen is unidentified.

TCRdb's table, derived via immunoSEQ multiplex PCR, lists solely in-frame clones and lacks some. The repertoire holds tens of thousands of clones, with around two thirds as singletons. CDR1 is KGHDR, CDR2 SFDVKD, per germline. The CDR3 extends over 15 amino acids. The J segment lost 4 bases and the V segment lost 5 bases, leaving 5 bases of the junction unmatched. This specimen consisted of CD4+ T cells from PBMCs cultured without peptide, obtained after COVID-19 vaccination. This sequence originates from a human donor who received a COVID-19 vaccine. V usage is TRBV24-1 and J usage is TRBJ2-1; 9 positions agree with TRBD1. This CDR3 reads CATSGTGTGYNEQFF. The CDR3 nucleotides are TGTGCCACCAGTGGAACCGGGACAGGGTACAATGAGCAGTTCTTC.